These 15 T cell receptor beta chains originate from one sample sequenced in a study of blood T cell repertoires in COVID-19. Here immunoSEQ multiplex PCR was the method, and the copy in TCRdb shows in-frame clones only, minus some. The sample records 150,000 to 200,000 clones, just under 90% being singletons. Sequenced material: peripheral blood. The receptor source for this set is a woman in her 70s with COVID-19, enrolled during active disease.

V gene TRBV7-3 combines with J gene TRBJ2-1; 8 bases align to TRBD2. The CDR3 totals 16 residues. Trimming removed 0 bases from V and 0 bases from J; junction bases left unmatched: 1. Germline CDR1 reads SGHTA; CDR2 reads FQGTGA. The CDR3 DNA reads TGTGCCAGCAGCTTAACTAGCGGGGACTCCTACAATGAGCAGTTCTTC. It yields the protein CASSLTSGDSYNEQFF.

The chain employs TRBV28 and TRBJ1-5, with TRBD1 matching 7 bases. This CDR3 is built from 16 residues. In germline, CDR1 is MDHEN, CDR2 SYDVKM. After removal of 4 bases from V and 3 bases from J, the junction contained 9 bases not matched to a gene. CDR3 protein: CASSYSMGQLNQPQHF. The CDR3 nucleotides are TGTGCCAGCAGTTACTCGATGGGACAGCTCAATCAGCCCCAGCATTTT.

The chain employs TRBV6-5 and TRBJ1-1; 10 positions match TRBD1. The ends lost 2 bases at V and 4 bases at J; junction bases unmatched: 7. The CDR3 loop spans 16 amino acids. CDR1 and CDR2 (germline): MNHEY, SVGAGI. The CDR3 region is CASSYGKDRGITEAFF. CDR3 nucleotide sequence: TGTGCCAGCAGTTACGGGAAGGACAGGGGGATCACTGAAGCTTTCTTT.

This clone appeared once. V usage is TRBV9 and J usage is TRBJ2-5, with 8 bases identical to TRBD1. J was trimmed by 4 bases and V by 3 bases; bases with no gene match: 8. Germline loops: CDR1 SGDLS, CDR2 YYNGEE. The CDR3 length is 15 residues. The CDR3 region has the DNA TGTGCCAGCAGCGGCGAGACAGGGGTGGGAGAGACCCAGTACTTC. Translated: CASSGETGVGETQYF.

J is TRBJ2-7 and V is TRBV6-2 or TRBV6-3, with TRBD2 matching 11 bases. The CDR3 spans 16 residues. Germline assignment: CDR1 MNHEY and CDR2 SVGEGT. J lost 2 bases, V lost 2 bases, and 5 bases had no gene match. The CDR3 region is CASSYTPGLAAYEQYF. For the CDR3, the DNA is TGTGCCAGCAGTTACACACCGGGACTAGCGGCCTACGAGCAGTACTTC.

The CDR3 nucleotides read TGTGCCAGCAGTACAGGGGTGGAGACCCAGTACTTC. It encodes CASSTGVETQYF. The chain employs TRBV2 and TRBJ2-5; 7 nucleotides align to TRBD1. Trimming removed 5 bases from V and 5 bases from J; junction bases left unmatched: 2. The germline V gene has CDR1 SNHLY and CDR2 FYNNEI. This CDR3 is 12 amino acids long.

This clone was counted between two and nine times. The chain links TRBV6-4 to TRBJ1-5; D is possibly TRBD1 (6 bases). The V end lost 7 bases, the J end lost 7 bases, and 14 bases lay between the germline ends. The germline gives CDR1 MRHNA, CDR2 SNTAGT. The length of the CDR3 is 13 residues. CDR3: CASKYRVGQPQHF. In DNA, the CDR3 is TGTGCCAGCAAATACAGGGTGGGACAGCCCCAGCATTTT.

J is TRBJ2-5 and V is TRBV5-1; TRBD1 aligns across 7 bases. The ends lost 4 bases at V and 2 bases at J; junction bases unmatched: 5. Germline V CDR1 and CDR2: SGHRS, YFSETQ. The CDR3 is 14 residues long. The CDR3 is CASSPGQEQETQYF. CDR3 in DNA: TGCGCCAGCAGCCCTGGACAGGAACAAGAGACCCAGTACTTC.

The V and J genes are TRBV6-5 and TRBJ2-2, with TRBD2 matching 7 bases. This CDR3 is built from 14 residues. V shed 7 bases, J shed 6 bases, and the junction held 8 bases outside the gene matches. CDR1 MNHEY and CDR2 SVGAGI come from the germline V gene. The CDR3 here is CASTQTSVAGELFF. As DNA, the CDR3 is TGTGCCAGCACACAAACTAGCGTGGCCGGGGAGCTGTTTTTT.

The CDR3: CASSLRQGVTYNEQFF. CDR3 DNA sequence: TGTGCCAGCAGCCTGAGACAGGGGGTTACGTACAATGAGCAGTTCTTC. This chain links TRBV7-2 with TRBJ2-1; 9 bases line up with TRBD1. The CDR3 is 16 residues long. Germline assignment: CDR1 SGHTA and CDR2 FQGNSA. The trim removed 5 bases at V and 4 bases at J, leaving 9 bases unmatched.

V is TRBV11-3 and J is TRBJ1-2, with D uncertain. CDR3 length: 12 amino acids. V shed 1 base and J shed 8 bases, with 8 bases lying between them. Per germline, CDR1 SGHNT and CDR2 YENEEA. The CDR3: CASSLATGGYTF. The DNA for the CDR3 is TGTGCCAGCAGCTTAGCAACGGGGGGCTACACCTTC. The full variable domain, with the rest looked up from reference TRBV11-3 and TRBJ1-2, is EAGVVQSPRYKIIEKKQPVAFWCNPISGHNTLYWYLQNLGQGPELLIRYENEEAVDDSQLPKDRFSAERLKGVDSTLKIQPAELGDSAVYLCASSLATGGYTFGSGTRLTVV.

The V gene is TRBV14, the J gene TRBJ2-2, with D unclear. Deletions cut 0 bases from V and 7 bases from J, with 18 bases between. CDR1 is SGHDN and CDR2 is FVKESK in the germline V gene. The CDR3 runs 17 residues. This CDR3 is CASSQDEFTGSVGELFF. The CDR3 nucleotides read TGTGCCAGCAGCCAAGACGAGTTTACGGGTTCGGTCGGGGAGCTGTTTTTT.

V gene TRBV15 combines with J gene TRBJ1-1; 7 bases line up with TRBD1. Germline V gene lookup returns CDR1 LNHNV and CDR2 YYDKDF (reference sequence). The CDR3 sequence is 15 residues long. V trimming: 0 bases; J trimming: 4 bases; junction bases outside the gene matches: 5. The CDR3, as DNA: TGTGCCACCAGCAGAGATCAGGGGGTTTTCACTGAAGCTTTCTTT. Translated, it gives CATSRDQGVFTEAFF.

V usage is TRBV28 and J usage is TRBJ2-2, with 8 bases lining up with TRBD2. CDR1 MDHEN and CDR2 SYDVKM come from the germline V gene. J lost 4 bases, V lost 10 bases, and 8 bases had no gene match. This CDR3 has 14 amino acids. Here the CDR3 DNA reads TGTGCCAACCGACGGGCGGGAGGCACCGGGGAGCTGTTTTTT. Amino acids: CANRRAGGTGELFF.

The rearrangement uses TRBV2 and TRBJ2-1, with D possibly matching TRBD1 (5 bases). CDR3 size: 14 residues. Looked up from germline, CDR1 is SNHLY and CDR2 is FYNNEI. This CDR3 is CATARQGINNEQFF. CDR3 in DNA: TGTGCTACAGCACGTCAGGGAATAAACAATGAGCAGTTCTTC.